A single sample gave rise to the 29 T cell receptor beta chains below, sequenced in a study of cytomegalovirus exposure and HLA in healthy donors. PCR used 60 Vbeta primers and 13 Jbeta primers. Sequencing used immunoSEQ multiplex PCR; TCRdb keeps in-frame clones, though not all of them. The sample gives fewer than 150,000 clones, 80% of which show up once; around 5% is in the top ten. Sequenced input: PBMCs. The receptors stem from a male donor in good health and CMV-seronegative.

J is TRBJ1-2 and V is TRBV11-2, with 7 positions matching TRBD1. From germline, CDR1 is SGHAT and CDR2 FQNNGV. The CDR3 runs to 13 residues. Germline trimming cut 8 bases from V and 5 bases from J; bases unmatched to any gene: 8. CDR3 DNA: TGTGCCAGCGATCCGGGACAGCGATATGGCTACACCTTC. It encodes CASDPGQRYGYTF.

This chain joins TRBV4-3 and TRBJ2-7; a possible D gene is TRBD1 (5 bases). Germline-derived CDR1 and CDR2 are LGHNA and YSLEER. This CDR3 is built from 16 residues. V lost 3 bases, J lost 4 bases, and 19 bases lay in between. DNA of the CDR3: TGCGCCAGCAGCCACCCCCCAGGGCTTTATGGGTACGAGCAGTACTTC. It codes for CASSHPPGLYGYEQYF.

The chain joins TRBV4-1 to TRBJ2-3; 9 bases map to TRBD2. The CDR3 is made up of 16 amino acids. From germline, CDR1 is MGHRA and CDR2 YSYEKL. With 3 bases clipped from V and 1 base from J, the junction kept 5 bases outside the gene matches. The CDR3 DNA is TGCGCCAGCAGCCAGGGACTAGCACTGGGCACAGATACGCAGTATTTT. Amino acids: CASSQGLALGTDTQYF.

The chain couples TRBV2 to TRBJ1-5, with a weak D call TRBD1 (6 bases). CDR1 is SNHLY and CDR2 is FYNNEI in the germline V gene. Trimming pared 4 bases from V and 1 base from J, leaving 8 bases between. The CDR3 runs to 14 residues. This chain's CDR3 is CASSGGLSNQPQHF. CDR3 sequence (DNA): TGTGCCAGCAGTGGGGGGCTCAGCAATCAGCCCCAGCATTTT.

The CDR3 bases are TGCGCCAGCAGCTTATTCATACAGGGGGGCGAGCAGTACTTC. It codes for CASSLFIQGGEQYF. The chain carries TRBV5-1 and TRBJ2-7; 8 bases agree with TRBD1. V lost 2 bases and J lost 6; bases outside the gene matches: 7. The CDR3 contains 14 residues. CDR1 and CDR2 from the germline V gene are SGHRS and YFSETQ.

The V gene is TRBV4-2, the J gene TRBJ2-1; no definite D call. Trimming shortened V by 0 bases and J by 4 bases, and 10 bases separated the two germline ends. Per germline, CDR1 LGHNA and CDR2 YNFKEQ. CDR3 length equals 15 residues. The CDR3 region has the DNA TGTGCCAGCAGCCAAGATTTCCCCCAGTACAATGAGCAGTTCTTC. Its translation: CASSQDFPQYNEQFF.

V is TRBV29-1 and J is TRBJ1-1; a weak D match, TRBD1 (6 bases). Trimming cost V 4 bases and J 1 base, with 13 bases left between them. The CDR3 loop spans 14 amino acids. Germline-derived CDR1 and CDR2 are SQVTM and ANQGSEA. The CDR3 DNA reads TGCAGCGTTGTGTTGATAGGGGGGAACACTGAAGCTTTCTTT. Protein product: CSVVLIGGNTEAFF.

J is TRBJ2-1 and V is TRBV5-1, with 7 bases fitting TRBD2. From germline, CDR1 is SGHRS and CDR2 YFSETQ. The CDR3 sequence is 14 residues long. The V segment lost 6 bases and the J segment 4 bases; nucleotides outside the gene matches: 7. Here the CDR3 reads CASNSGEGYNEQFF. DNA for the CDR3: TGCGCCAGCAACTCCGGGGAGGGTTACAATGAGCAGTTCTTC.

The chain is built from TRBV27 and TRBJ1-5; 7 nucleotides agree with TRBD1. The junction had 2 bases not matched to a gene; V was cut back by 3 bases and J by 0 bases. The CDR3 is 15 amino acids. Germline V gives CDR1 MNHEY, CDR2 SMNVEV (reference sequence). CDR3 sequence: CASSFSGGSNQPQHF. DNA of the CDR3: TGTGCCAGCAGTTTCTCAGGGGGTAGCAATCAGCCCCAGCATTTT.

This chain links TRBV7-8 with TRBJ1-1; TRBD1 aligns across 11 bases. Germline V gives CDR1 SGHVS, CDR2 FQNEAQ. CDR3 length equals 17 residues. V shed 5 bases, J shed 7 bases, and the junction held 15 bases outside the gene matches. The CDR3 protein is CASSRGATGTGGIEAFF. CDR3 bases: TGTGCCAGCAGCCGAGGGGCGACCGGGACAGGGGGGATTGAAGCTTTCTTT.

The chain has TRBV30 and TRBJ2-1, with 7 bases matching TRBD1. V dropped 7 bases and J dropped 12; count of bases not matched to a gene: 15. This CDR3 spans 13 amino acids. Germline lookup yields CDR1 GTSNPN and CDR2 SVGIG (reference sequence). The CDR3 is CALEGQVKKGQFF. CDR3 DNA: TGTGCCTTAGAAGGACAGGTTAAGAAGGGGCAGTTCTTC.

This clone appeared a few times. The chain is built from TRBV4-2 and TRBJ2-7, with 10 bases that match TRBD2. The V gene end was trimmed by 0 bases and the J gene end by 3 bases; junction bases not matched to a gene: 2. The germline V gene encodes CDR1 LGHNA and CDR2 YNFKEQ. The CDR3 covers 15 residues. The CDR3: CASSQELAGIYEQYF. The CDR3 DNA reads as TGTGCCAGCAGCCAAGAACTAGCGGGGATCTACGAGCAGTACTTC.

This chain uses TRBV19 with TRBJ1-6, with unresolved D. V dropped 5 bases and J dropped 8 bases, with 10 bases sitting between them. Germline loops: CDR1 LNHDA, CDR2 SQIVND (reference sequence). CDR3 length: 13 residues. In DNA, the CDR3 is TGTGCCAGTAGTTGGCAGGCTGATTCACCCCTCCACTTT. It encodes CASSWQADSPLHF.

Turning to this clone: At one end the junction does not follow the germline gene, possibly because of a read error. The CDR3 bases are TGCAGTGCTCCCCGGACAGAGGATTTT. Its protein is CSAPRTEDF. The V call is TRBV20-1, the J call TRBJ1-3, with D possibly matching TRBD1 (6 bases). Germline-derived CDR1 and CDR2 are DFQATT and SNEGSKA (reference sequence). CDR3 length: 9 residues.

This clone was recorded once. The V call is TRBV28, the J call TRBJ2-5, with a tentative D call TRBD1 (6 bases). The germline V gene encodes CDR1 MDHEN and CDR2 SYDVKM. The V end lost 4 bases, the J end lost 9 bases, and 15 bases lay between the germline ends. The CDR3 covers 13 residues. The CDR3 region is CASSSLTTGPQYF. CDR3 bases: TGTGCCAGCAGTTCCCTGACCACAGGGCCCCAGTACTTC.

The chain combines TRBV7-2 with TRBJ2-5, with D tentatively TRBD1 (5 bases). V was pared by 5 bases and J by 4 bases, with 11 bases between. Germline V gives CDR1 SGHTA, CDR2 FQGNSA. The CDR3 extends over 13 amino acids. In DNA, the CDR3 is TGTGCCAGCAGCGCTAGACAGTTAGAGACCCAGTACTTC. Translated: CASSARQLETQYF.

This sequence joins TRBV5-1 and TRBJ1-1, with D perhaps TRBD1 (5 bases). The germline V gene has CDR1 SGHRS and CDR2 YFSETQ. The CDR3 has 13 amino acids. Trimming left V 0 bases short and J 6 bases short, with 9 bases between. CDR3 DNA: TGCGCCAGCAGCTTGGGGGAAGGGGCTGAAGCTTTCTTT. This gives the protein CASSLGEGAEAFF.

This clone was counted a single time. This chain joins TRBV7-9 and TRBJ2-5, with D possibly TRBD1 on 5 matching bases. The J call may be incorrect, as the DNA end agrees better with TRBJ2-7. CDR1 and CDR2 from the germline V gene are SEHNR and FQNEAQ (reference sequence). This CDR3 is built from 13 residues. CDR3: CASTRLGVPEQYF. The CDR3, as DNA: TGTGCCAGCACCCGCTTAGGGGTACCCGAGCAGTACTTC.

V and J are TRBV28 and TRBJ1-1, with D possibly matching TRBD1 (5 bases). The CDR3 is 16 amino acids. Per the germline V gene, CDR1 is MDHEN and CDR2 is SYDVKM. Deletions cut 3 bases from V and 11 bases from J, with 25 bases between. The CDR3 sequence is CASSFRGYIEGAGAFF. The DNA of the CDR3 is TGTGCCAGCAGTTTTCGAGGTTATATAGAAGGCGCAGGGGCTTTCTTT.

The chain is built from TRBV28 and TRBJ1-1; 8 nucleotides match TRBD1. The CDR3 is 14 residues long. Trimming cost V 7 bases and J 3 bases; bases outside gene matches: 7. The V gene's germline CDR1 is MDHEN and CDR2 SYDVKM. Here the CDR3 reads CASITGGLYTEAFF. CDR3 nucleotides: TGTGCCAGCATAACAGGGGGGTTGTACACTGAAGCTTTCTTT.

The CDR3 nucleotides are TGTGCCAGCAGCTTAGCCCTCAATGAGCAGTTCTTC. Translating gives CASSLALNEQFF. The rearrangement links TRBV13 to TRBJ2-1, with D unclear. CDR1 is PRHDT and CDR2 is FYEKMQ in the germline V gene (reference sequence). This CDR3 has 12 residues. V was trimmed by 1 base and J by 6 bases, leaving 4 bases between them.

The DNA for the CDR3 is TGTGCGGGCAGGGGAATCTCTGGGGCCAACGTCCTGACTTTC. It yields the protein CAGRGISGANVLTF. The V gene is TRBV5-6, the J gene TRBJ2-6; tentative D call: TRBD1 (6 bases). The CDR3 is 14 residues long. The germline gives CDR1 SGHDT, CDR2 YYEEEE. The full variable domain, with the rest looked up from reference TRBV5-6 and TRBJ2-6, is DAGVTQSPTHLIKTRGQQVTLRCSPKSGHDTVSWYQQALGQGPQFIFQYYEEEERQRGNFPDRFSGHQFPNYSSELNVNALLLGDSALYLCAGRGISGANVLTFGAGSRLTVL.

The chain combines TRBV5-1 with TRBJ2-3; 10 bases fit TRBD2. Germline CDR1 reads SGHRS; CDR2 reads YFSETQ. The CDR3 loop spans 17 amino acids. Trimming cost V 0 bases and J 5 bases; bases outside gene matches: 9. CDR3: CASSLVSGGDSKDTQYF. In nucleotides, the CDR3 is TGCGCCAGCAGCTTGGTGAGCGGGGGGGACTCTAAAGATACGCAGTATTTT.

V is TRBV6-6 and J is TRBJ1-5; D gene uncertain. The CDR3 sequence is 10 residues long. The germline CDR1 and CDR2 sequences are MNHNY and SVGAGI (reference sequence). V was cut by 10 bases and J by 3 bases, with 4 bases left in between. In nucleotides, the CDR3 is TGTGCCACCAACAATCAGCCCCAGCATTTT. It translates to CATNNQPQHF.

The CDR3, as DNA: TGCAGCGTTGTAGGCCTAGCGGGGACCGGGGAGCTGTTTTTT. Its protein is CSVVGLAGTGELFF. The chain carries TRBV29-1 and TRBJ2-2, with 9 bases lining up with TRBD2. The length of the CDR3 is 14 residues. Germline trimming cut 4 bases from V and 5 bases from J; bases unmatched to any gene: 5. Germline assignment: CDR1 SQVTM and CDR2 ANQGSEA.

Comment on this clone: The junction departs from germline at one end; a sequencing error may be responsible. The chain recombines TRBV18 with TRBJ2-3; TRBD1 aligns across 10 bases. This CDR3 is built from 15 residues. The germline CDR1 and CDR2 sequences are KGHSH and LQKENI. The CDR3 region has the DNA TGTGTCAGCTCAAGCGCGGGACAGGGGTTCTCTTCGCAGTATTTT. It yields the protein CVSSSAGQGFSSQYF.

This clone was seen only a few times. This chain joins TRBV5-1 and TRBJ1-1; unclear D gene. The germline V gene has CDR1 SGHRS and CDR2 YFSETQ. With 7 bases removed from V and 8 bases from J, the gap between germline ends came to 18 bases. The CDR3 has 13 residues. This CDR3 is CASEDGLSTEAFF. CDR3 DNA: TGCGCCAGCGAAGACGGACTCTCAACAGAAGCTTTCTTT. The full variable domain, with the rest looked up from reference TRBV5-1 and TRBJ1-1, is KAGVTQTPRYLIKTRGQQVTLSCSPISGHRSVSWYQQTPGQGLQFLFEYFSETQRNKGNFPGRFSGRQFSNSRSEMNVSTLELGDSALYLCASEDGLSTEAFFGQGTRLTVV.

The chain employs TRBV2 and TRBJ2-7; 8 nucleotides line up with TRBD1. The CDR3 consists of 12 residues. V shed 1 base, J shed 12 bases, and the junction held 5 bases outside the gene matches. The germline CDR1 and CDR2 sequences are SNHLY and FYNNEI. The CDR3 DNA reads as TGTGCCAGCAGTGAAGGGGACAGGAAGGGGTACTTC. Encoded protein: CASSEGDRKGYF.

This clone was seen just once. The gene calls are TRBV9 and TRBJ1-1; D remains ambiguous. Looked up from germline, CDR1 is SGDLS and CDR2 is YYNGEE. The CDR3 length is 16 residues. V dropped 1 base and J dropped 4 bases, with 17 bases sitting between them. The CDR3 nucleotides read TGTGCCAGCAGCGTACTTTCCCGCGGGGAAGGCACTGAAGCTTTCTTT. Protein sequence: CASSVLSRGEGTEAFF.